The 6 T cell receptor beta chains reported below all come from one sample, sequenced in a study of spatial heterogeneity in lung cancer. As to time point: sample taken at primary tumor resection. Unsorted samples of tumor, nontumor lung or frozen PBMC had their whole RNA sequenced. MiXCR was run by TCRdb on the 5' RACE reads, yielding one entry per CDR3 protein. The sample yields several thousand distinct CDR3 sequences, roughly 53% seen once. Source: PBMCs, taken at surgery. The receptors originated from a female donor with early-stage non-small cell lung cancer.

With respect to this clonotype: Since it is a stray read in a library aimed at alpha chains, this beta chain has a size that is not meaningful. The rearrangement links TRBV12-3 or TRBV12-4 to TRBJ2-3; D unresolved. The CDR3 is 12 amino acids. Trimming shortened V by 7 bases and J by 2 bases, and 7 bases separated the two germline ends. The CDR3 loop is CASTSNTDTQYF. For the CDR3, the DNA is TGTGCCAGCACTTCGAACACAGATACGCAGTATTTT.

A note on this clonotype: Since it is a stray read in a library aimed at alpha chains, this beta chain has a size that is not meaningful. The chain employs TRBV7-2 and TRBJ2-3, with D tentatively TRBD1 (5 bases). Germline V gene lookup returns CDR1 SGHTA and CDR2 FQGNSA. This CDR3 has 14 residues. Trimming shortened V by 3 bases and J by 0 bases, and 7 bases separated the two germline ends. This CDR3 reads CASSFRASTDTQYF. The DNA for the CDR3 is TGTGCCAGCAGCTTCAGGGCTAGCACAGATACGCAGTATTTT.

In its sample, this clonotype is medium-sized. For a library built for alpha chains, this beta chain is a stray read; little rests on its size. The rearrangement links TRBV7-7 to TRBJ2-7; D possibly corresponds to TRBD1 (5 bases). CDR3 length: 16 residues. Germline V lookup: CDR1 SSHAT, CDR2 FNYEAQ (reference sequence). The CDR3 DNA follows: TGTGCTAGCAGCCATTTAGCTAGGACACTTTCCTACGAGCAGTACGTC. Its translation: CASSHLARTLSYEQYV.

With respect to this clonotype: Being off target in a library aimed at alpha chains, this beta chain has a size of little meaning. In DNA form, the CDR3 reads TGTGCCAGCAGCGCCGGGACAGGGCGTTCACCCCTCCACTTT. Protein: CASSAGTGRSPLHF. The rearrangement joins TRBV2 to TRBJ1-6; 9 bases are shared with TRBD1. The CDR3 extends over 14 amino acids. In germline, CDR1 is SNHLY, CDR2 FYNNEI. The V and J ends lost 6 bases and 9 bases, in that order; junction bases with no gene match: 6.

For this clonotype: This beta chain is a stray read from a library made for alpha chains; its abundance is not meaningful. The CDR3 DNA sequence: TGTGCCATCAGTGGGGGCAGTTTTGATCCTGAGCAGTTCTTC. Encoded protein: CAISGGSFDPEQFF. The rearrangement joins TRBV10-3 to TRBJ2-1, with D possibly matching TRBD1 (5 bases). Germline V gene lookup returns CDR1 ENHRY and CDR2 SYGVKD. This CDR3 has 14 residues. The V end was cut by 4 bases, the J end by 9 bases, with 16 bases between.

Concerning this clonotype: For a library built for alpha chains, this beta chain is a stray read; little rests on its size. The chain carries TRBV3-1 and TRBJ1-1; D unclear. This CDR3 has 12 amino acids. The V gene lost 11 bases and the J gene lost 4 bases, with 14 bases spanning the gap. The germline V gene has CDR1 LGHDT and CDR2 YNNKEL (reference sequence). CDR3 region: CAAATVGTEAFF. The DNA for the CDR3 is TGTGCCGCCGCAACCGTCGGCACTGAAGCTTTCTTT.